The text below deals with one T cell receptor (beta chain). Its antigen is not yet known. Base qualities are missing; no much larger clone stands one base away. The source of the sample is a study of T cell responses to AZD1222 COVID-19 vaccine (dated by TCRdb to about 2021). The study in broad terms: AZD1222 recipients with second doses at about 4 weeks or about 12 weeks were pooled, because spike-specific TCR depth and breadth did not differ between schedules. TCR sequencing was performed for 230 to 250 trial participants, of whom some 200 were given two doses of AZD1222 and approximately 25 were given two doses of MenACWY control vaccine. Enrollment into the trials was organized by age into subgroups of 18-55, 56-69 and 70-plus years, and those subgroups contained roughly 150, 30 and 60 TCR-sequenced participants, respectively. Paper-wide results and their limitations: Spike-specific TCR breadth and depth rose significantly after two AZD1222 doses compared with day 0 and with MenACWY recipients. Because no day 14 peak-response samples were available, repertoires were characterized only after the peak T cell response. Epitopes outside the regions mutated in the B.1.351 and B.1.1.7 variants were reportedly recognized by nearly half of the unique spike-specific TCRs. Conclusions about previously exposed vaccinees are limited because only five or six AZD1222 recipients were SARS-CoV-2 seropositive at baseline. Participants were mostly white British, with more females than males. The authors suggested clonal diversity may have been underestimated. In the small 56-69-year group, the increase in depth fell short of significance, most likely because of low power. CD4 TCRs associated with the vaccine covered the entire spike protein, and the dominant responses were in regions 160-218 and 743-854.

The CDR3 regions of human TCRbeta chains were analyzed by immunosequencing. The published analysis was carried out like this. TCRs in the repertoires were matched against a reference library of SARS-CoV-2-specific TCRs that had been generated with the MIRA antigen-specificity platform. Breadth meant the fraction of unique TCRs that were SARS-CoV-2-associated, whereas depth meant the fraction of total T cells that were SARS-CoV-2-associated. Using the MIRA data, every spike-specific TCR was mapped to the spike region that the TCR reacted to and assigned to either a CD4 or a CD8 class. Log10-transformed breadth and depth values were compared by one-way ANOVA with Sidak's multiple comparisons tests. TCRdb limited this immuneACCESS table to in-frame rearrangements with V and J called. A share of clones is missing; checked studies link under half to unresolved V genes, and the rest is unexplained. V and J calls plus clone size are reproduced from that table; the DNA served to infer D and trimming. This sample lists 120,000 or so clones; around 87% were detected once. The top ten clones comprise around 9.3% of the sample.

In light of the paper, this sample's time point label describes: baseline before first vaccination. Vaccinee samples were obtained from the UK trials COV001 and COV002, which included a single-blind randomized controlled phase 2/3 trial of AZD1222 (ChAdOx1 nCoV-19) in healthy adults. For TCRbeta chain sequencing, PBMC samples were collected from trial participants at day 0 and at day 28 after the second dose. The germline V gene supplies CDR1 LGHNA and CDR2 YSLEER. The CDR3, from cysteine to phenylalanine, totals 13 residues. The entry retains the CDR3 DNA only, 39 bases that are in frame from base 1. The V end gives up 4 bases and the J end 8 bases, leaving 7 bases in the junction not matched to a gene.

This clonotype originated in an adult in good health. This material consisted of peripheral blood, taken on day 0 of AZD1222 vaccination. The chain links TRBV4-3 with TRBJ1-2; 7 junctional bases match TRBD1. The nucleotides read TGCGCCAGCAGCCCCGACAGGGTGGGCGGCTACACCTTC. This gives the protein CASSPDRVGGYTF.